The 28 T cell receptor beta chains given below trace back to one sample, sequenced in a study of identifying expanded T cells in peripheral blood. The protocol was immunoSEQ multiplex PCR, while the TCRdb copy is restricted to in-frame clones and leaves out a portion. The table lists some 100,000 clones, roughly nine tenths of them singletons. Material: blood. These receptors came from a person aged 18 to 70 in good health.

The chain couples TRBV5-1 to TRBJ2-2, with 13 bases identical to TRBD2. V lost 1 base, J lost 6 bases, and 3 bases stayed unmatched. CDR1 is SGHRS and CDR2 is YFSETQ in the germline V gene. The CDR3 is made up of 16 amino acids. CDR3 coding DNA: TGCGCCAGCAGCTTGAGGGGACTAGCGGGATCCGGGGAGCTGTTTTTT. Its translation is CASSLRGLAGSGELFF.

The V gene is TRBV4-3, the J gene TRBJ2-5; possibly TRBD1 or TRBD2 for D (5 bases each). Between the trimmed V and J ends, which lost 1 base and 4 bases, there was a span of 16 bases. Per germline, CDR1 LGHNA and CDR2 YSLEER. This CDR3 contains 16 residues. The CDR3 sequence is CASSQVWDPKGETQYF. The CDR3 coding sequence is TGCGCCAGCAGCCAAGTCTGGGACCCGAAAGGAGAGACCCAGTACTTC.

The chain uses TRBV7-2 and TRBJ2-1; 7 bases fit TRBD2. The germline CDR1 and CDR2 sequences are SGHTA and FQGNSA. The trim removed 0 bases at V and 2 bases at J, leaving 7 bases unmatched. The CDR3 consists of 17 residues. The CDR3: CASSLAVRGGAYNEQFF. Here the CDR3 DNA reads TGTGCCAGCAGCTTAGCAGTTCGTGGGGGGGCCTACAATGAGCAGTTCTTC.

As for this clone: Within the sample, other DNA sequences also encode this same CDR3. The chain's CDR3 is CASSLGDTQYF. CDR3 nucleotides: TGTGCCAGCAGTTTAGGAGATACGCAGTATTTT. This chain joins TRBV28 and TRBJ2-3; D remains unclear. Trimming took off 2 bases at V and 5 bases at J, with 2 bases between the two ends. Per germline, CDR1 MDHEN and CDR2 SYDVKM. This CDR3 has 11 amino acids.

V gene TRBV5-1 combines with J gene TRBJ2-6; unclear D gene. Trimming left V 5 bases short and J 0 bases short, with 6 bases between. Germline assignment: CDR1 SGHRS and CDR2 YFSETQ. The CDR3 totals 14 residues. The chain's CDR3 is CASSSRSGANVLTF. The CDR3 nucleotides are TGCGCCAGCAGTAGTCGCTCTGGGGCCAACGTCCTGACTTTC.

The CDR3 nucleotides are TGTGCCAGCACTCGTAAGGACCGGGGCACAGATACGCAGTATTTT. The encoded protein is CASTRKDRGTDTQYF. J is TRBJ2-3 and V is TRBV6-5, with no clear D. Germline V gene data show CDR1 as MNHEY and CDR2 as SVGAGI. Trimming pared 7 bases from V and 1 base from J, leaving 15 bases between. The CDR3 loop spans 15 amino acids.

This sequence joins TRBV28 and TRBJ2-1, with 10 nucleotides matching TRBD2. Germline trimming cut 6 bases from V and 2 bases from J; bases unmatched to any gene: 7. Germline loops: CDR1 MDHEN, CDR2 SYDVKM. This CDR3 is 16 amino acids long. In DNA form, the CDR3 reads TGTGCCAGCAGGTCCTCGACTAGCGGGCCCTACAATGAGCAGTTCTTC. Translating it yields CASRSSTSGPYNEQFF. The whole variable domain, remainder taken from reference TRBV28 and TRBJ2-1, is DVKVTQSSRYLVKRTGEKVFLECVQDMDHENMFWYRQDPGLGLRLIYFSYDVKMKEKGDIPEGYSVSREKKERFSLILESASTNQTSMYLCASRSSTSGPYNEQFFGPGTRLTVL.

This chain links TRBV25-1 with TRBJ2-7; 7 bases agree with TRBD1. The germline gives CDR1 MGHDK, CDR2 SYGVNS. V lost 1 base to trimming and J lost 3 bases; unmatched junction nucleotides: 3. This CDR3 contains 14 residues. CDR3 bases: TGTGCCAGCAGTGAATTAAGGGGGCACTACGAGCAGTACTTC. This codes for CASSELRGHYEQYF.

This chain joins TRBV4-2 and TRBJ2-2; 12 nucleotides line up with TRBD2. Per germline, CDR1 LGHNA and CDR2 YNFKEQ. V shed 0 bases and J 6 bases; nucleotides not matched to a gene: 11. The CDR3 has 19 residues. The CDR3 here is CASSQDFLASGGASGELFF. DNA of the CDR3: TGTGCCAGCAGCCAAGATTTTTTAGCTAGCGGGGGGGCCTCCGGGGAGCTGTTTTTT.

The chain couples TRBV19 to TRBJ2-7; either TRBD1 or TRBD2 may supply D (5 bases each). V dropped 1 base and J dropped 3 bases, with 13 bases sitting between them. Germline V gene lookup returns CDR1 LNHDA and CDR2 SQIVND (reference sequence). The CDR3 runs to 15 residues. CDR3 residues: CASSIARDAGYEQYF. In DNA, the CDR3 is TGTGCCAGTAGTATAGCCAGGGACGCCGGCTACGAGCAGTACTTC.

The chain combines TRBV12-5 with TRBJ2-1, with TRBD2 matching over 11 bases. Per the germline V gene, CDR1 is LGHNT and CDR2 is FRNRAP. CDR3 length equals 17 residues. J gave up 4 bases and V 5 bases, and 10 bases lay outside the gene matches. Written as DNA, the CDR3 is TGTGCTAGTGGTGTAACTCTTGGACTAGCGGGTTACAATGAGCAGTTCTTC. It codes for CASGVTLGLAGYNEQFF.

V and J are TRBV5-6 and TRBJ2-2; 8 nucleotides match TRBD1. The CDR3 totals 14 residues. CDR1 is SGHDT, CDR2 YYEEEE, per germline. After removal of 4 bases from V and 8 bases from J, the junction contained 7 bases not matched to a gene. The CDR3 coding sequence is TGTGCCAGCAGCCAGGAGGACAGGGATGGGGAGCTGTTTTTT. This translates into CASSQEDRDGELFF.

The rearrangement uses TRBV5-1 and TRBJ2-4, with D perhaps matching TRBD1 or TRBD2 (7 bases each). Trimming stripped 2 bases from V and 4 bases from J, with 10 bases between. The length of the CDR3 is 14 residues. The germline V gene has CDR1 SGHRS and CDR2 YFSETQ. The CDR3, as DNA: TGCGCCAGCAGCTTTCAGGGGGGGAAAAACATTCAGTACTTC. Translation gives CASSFQGGKNIQYF.

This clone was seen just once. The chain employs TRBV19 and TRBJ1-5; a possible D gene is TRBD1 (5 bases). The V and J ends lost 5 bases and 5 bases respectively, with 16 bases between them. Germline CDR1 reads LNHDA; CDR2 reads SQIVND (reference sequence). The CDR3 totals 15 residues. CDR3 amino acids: CASSWAGWDDQPQHF. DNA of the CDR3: TGTGCCAGTAGTTGGGCAGGGTGGGATGATCAGCCCCAGCATTTT.

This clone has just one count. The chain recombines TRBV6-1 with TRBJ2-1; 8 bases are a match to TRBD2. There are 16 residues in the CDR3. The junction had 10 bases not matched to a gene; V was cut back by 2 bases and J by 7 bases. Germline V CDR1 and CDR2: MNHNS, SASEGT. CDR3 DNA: TGTGCCAGCAGTGAATTTGGCGGGGGGAACAAAAATGAGCAGTTCTTC. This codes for CASSEFGGGNKNEQFF.

CDR3 loop: CASSQEMWDTQYF. CDR3 bases: TGCGCCAGCAGCCAAGAGATGTGGGATACGCAGTATTTT. V usage is TRBV4-1 and J usage is TRBJ2-3; D unresolved. The CDR3 spans 13 residues. Trimming left V 0 bases short and J 6 bases short, with 7 bases between. Germline V gene data show CDR1 as MGHRA and CDR2 as YSYEKL.

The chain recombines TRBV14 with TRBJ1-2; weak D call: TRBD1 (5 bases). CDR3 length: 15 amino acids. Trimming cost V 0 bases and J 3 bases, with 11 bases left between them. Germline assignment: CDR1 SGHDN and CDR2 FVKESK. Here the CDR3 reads CASSQELGHHYGYTF. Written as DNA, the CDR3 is TGTGCCAGCAGCCAAGAACTAGGACACCACTATGGCTACACCTTC.

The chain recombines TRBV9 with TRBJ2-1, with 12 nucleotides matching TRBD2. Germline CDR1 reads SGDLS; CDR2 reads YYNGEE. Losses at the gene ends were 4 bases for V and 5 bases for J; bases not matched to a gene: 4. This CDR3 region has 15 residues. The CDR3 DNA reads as TGTGCCAGCAGCTTTCGACTAGCGGGGGACAATGAGCAGTTCTTC. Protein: CASSFRLAGDNEQFF.

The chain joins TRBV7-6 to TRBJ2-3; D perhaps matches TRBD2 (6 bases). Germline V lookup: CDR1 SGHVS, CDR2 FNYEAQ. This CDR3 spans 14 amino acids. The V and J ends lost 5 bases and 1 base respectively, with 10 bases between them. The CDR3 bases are TGTGCCAGCAGCACGCGCGGGGGCACAGATACGCAGTATTTT. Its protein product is CASSTRGGTDTQYF.

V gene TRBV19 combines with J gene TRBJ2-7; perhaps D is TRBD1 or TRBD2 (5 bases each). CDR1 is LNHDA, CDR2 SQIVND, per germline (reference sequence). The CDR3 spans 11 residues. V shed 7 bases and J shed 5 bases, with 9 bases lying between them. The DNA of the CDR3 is TGTGCCAGTAATGGGGGTCACGAGCAGTACTTC. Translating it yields CASNGGHEQYF.

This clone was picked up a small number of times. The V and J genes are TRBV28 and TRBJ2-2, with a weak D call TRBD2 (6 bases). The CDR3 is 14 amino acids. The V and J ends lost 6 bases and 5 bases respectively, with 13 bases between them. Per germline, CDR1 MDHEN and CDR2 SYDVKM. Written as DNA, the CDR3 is TGTGCCAGCAGCCCGGGAGCTCTGACCGGGGAGCTGTTTTTT. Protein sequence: CASSPGALTGELFF.

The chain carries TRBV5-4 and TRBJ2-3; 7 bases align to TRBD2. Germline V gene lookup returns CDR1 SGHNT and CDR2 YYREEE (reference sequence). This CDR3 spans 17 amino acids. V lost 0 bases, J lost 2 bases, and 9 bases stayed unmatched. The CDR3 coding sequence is TGTGCCAGCAGCTTGGAGGCTAGCGGAGTAGTCACAGATACGCAGTATTTT. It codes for CASSLEASGVVTDTQYF.

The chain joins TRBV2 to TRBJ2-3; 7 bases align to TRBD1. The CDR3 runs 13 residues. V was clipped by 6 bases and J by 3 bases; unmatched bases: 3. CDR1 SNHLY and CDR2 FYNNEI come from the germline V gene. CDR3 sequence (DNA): TGTGCCAGCAGCACACAGGGGACAGATACGCAGTATTTT. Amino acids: CASSTQGTDTQYF.

CDR3 loop: CASSRGQSSYNEQFF. The CDR3 nucleotides read TGTGCCAGCAGCCGGGGACAGAGCTCCTACAATGAGCAGTTCTTC. The chain uses TRBV7-9 and TRBJ2-1, with 7 nucleotides matching TRBD1. The CDR3 has 15 amino acids. V trimming: 5 bases; J trimming: 0 bases; junction bases outside the gene matches: 4. Germline CDR1 is SEHNR and CDR2 is FQNEAQ (reference sequence).

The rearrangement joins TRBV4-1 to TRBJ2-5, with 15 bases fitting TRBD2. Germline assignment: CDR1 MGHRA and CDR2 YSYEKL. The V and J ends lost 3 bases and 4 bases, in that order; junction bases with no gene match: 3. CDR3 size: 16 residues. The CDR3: CASSHPGLAGGETQYF. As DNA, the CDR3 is TGCGCCAGCAGCCATCCGGGACTAGCGGGAGGAGAGACCCAGTACTTC.

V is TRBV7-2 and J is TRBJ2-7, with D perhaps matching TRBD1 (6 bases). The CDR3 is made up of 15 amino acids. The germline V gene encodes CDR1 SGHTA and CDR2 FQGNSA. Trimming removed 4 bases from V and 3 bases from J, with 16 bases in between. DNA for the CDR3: TGTGCCAGCAGCTCCCGGGACACTAACCTCTACGAGCAGTACTTC. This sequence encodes CASSSRDTNLYEQYF.

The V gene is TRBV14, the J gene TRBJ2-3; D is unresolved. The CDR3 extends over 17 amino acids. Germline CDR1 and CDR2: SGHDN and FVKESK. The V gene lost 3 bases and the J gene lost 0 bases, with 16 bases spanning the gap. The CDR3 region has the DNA TGTGCCAGCAGCCAGAGAGTCCGGACCTCTAGCACAGATACGCAGTATTTT. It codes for CASSQRVRTSSTDTQYF.

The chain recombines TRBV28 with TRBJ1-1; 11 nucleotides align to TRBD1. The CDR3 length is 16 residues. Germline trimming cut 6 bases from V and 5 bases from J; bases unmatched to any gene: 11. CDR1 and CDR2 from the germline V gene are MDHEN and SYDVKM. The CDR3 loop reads CASSSPGTGGGTEAFF. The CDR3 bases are TGTGCCAGCAGCTCACCCGGGACAGGGGGAGGAACTGAAGCTTTCTTT.